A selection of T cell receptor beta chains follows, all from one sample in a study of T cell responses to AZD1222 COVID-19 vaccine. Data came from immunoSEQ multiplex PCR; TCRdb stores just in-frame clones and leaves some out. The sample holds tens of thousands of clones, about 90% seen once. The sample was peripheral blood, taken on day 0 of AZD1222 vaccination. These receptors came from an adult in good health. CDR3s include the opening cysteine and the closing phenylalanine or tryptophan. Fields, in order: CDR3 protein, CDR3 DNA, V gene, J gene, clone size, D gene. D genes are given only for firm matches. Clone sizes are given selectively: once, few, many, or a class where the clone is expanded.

CSASQTAGYTF	TGCAGTGCTAGCCAGACTGCCGGCTACACCTTC	TRBV20-1	TRBJ1-2	NA	NA
CASSQDAGQILPLHF	TGTGCCAGCAGCCAAGATGCAGGACAGATCCTACCCCTCCACTTT	TRBV3-1/TRBV3-2	TRBJ1-6	NA	NA
CASSLVPVPGQGLSSYEQYF	TGCGCCAGCAGTCTTGTACCGGTCCCGGGACAGGGTTTGAGCTCCTACGAGCAGTACTTC	TRBV5-1	TRBJ2-7	NA	TRBD1
CASSYSTGEQFF	TGTGCCAGCAGTTACTCGACGGGAGAGCAGTTCTTC	TRBV6-2/TRBV6-3	TRBJ2-1	NA	NA
CASSQEVWGKRDAQGTQYF	TGCGCCAGCAGCCAAGAGGTTTGGGGAAAGCGGGACGCGCAGGGTACGCAGTATTTT	TRBV4-1	TRBJ2-3	NA	TRBD2
CSVSGGGLSYEQYF	TGCAGCGTGTCGGGAGGCGGGCTTTCCTACGAGCAGTACTTC	TRBV29-1	TRBJ2-7	NA	TRBD2
CAWSGPSSNQPQHF	TGTGCCTGGAGTGGACCGTCGAGCAATCAGCCCCAGCATTTT	TRBV30	TRBJ1-5	NA	NA
CASSLAGTGPTF	TGTGCCAGCAGCTTAGCCGGGACCGGGCCCACCTTC	TRBV7-8	TRBJ1-2	NA	NA
CASSPGGNSYEQYF	TGTGCCAGCAGTCCTGGGGGAAACTCCTACGAGCAGTACTTC	TRBV6-5	TRBJ2-7	NA	NA
CASGDGGRETQYF	TGTGCCAGCGGCGACGGCGGAAGAGAGACCCAGTACTTC	TRBV11-2	TRBJ2-5	few	NA
CASSSDRGLMETQYF	TGTGCCAGCAGCTCAGACAGGGGGCTGATGGAGACCCAGTACTTC	TRBV7-2	TRBJ2-5	NA	TRBD1
CSVNLDRGYNEQFF	TGCAGCGTTAATCTGGACAGGGGTTACAATGAGCAGTTCTTC	TRBV29-1	TRBJ2-1	NA	TRBD1
CASSSRTGTNYGYTF	TGTGCCAGCAGTTCCCGGACAGGGACAAACTATGGCTACACCTTC	TRBV11-2	TRBJ1-2	NA	TRBD1
CASSAASSTDTQYF	TGTGCCAGCAGCGCAGCGTCTAGCACAGATACGCAGTATTTT	TRBV5-4	TRBJ2-3	NA	NA